Each of the 5 T cell receptor beta chains below was sequenced from the same sample in a study of T-cell memory formation after mild COVID-19. TCRdb independently ran MiXCR on the 5' RACE reads; one entry per CDR3 protein. The profile shows around 250,000 distinct CDR3 sequences, 15% to 20% of them singletons. Sample: PBMCs or a T cell subset sorted from them (not recorded which). The receptor source for this set is a man between 18 and 29 years old who had mild COVID-19 (a few samples of this study predate the infection). Cell type and time point are not known.

The chain carries TRBV4-2 and TRBJ1-4, with D unclear. Trimming shortened V by 4 bases and J by 8 bases, and 14 bases separated the two germline ends. Germline V gene lookup returns CDR1 LGHNA and CDR2 YNFKEQ. The CDR3 is 14 residues long. The CDR3 nucleotides are TGTGCCAGCAGCCCCCGCTTGGGAACAGAAAAACTGTTTTTT. Translated, it gives CASSPRLGTEKLFF.

This chain joins TRBV3-1 and TRBJ2-2; D may be TRBD1 or TRBD2 (5 bases each). Germline CDR1 LGHDT, CDR2 YNNKEL (reference sequence). This CDR3 region has 15 residues. The ends were cut back, 4 bases at V and 1 base at J, with 10 bases in the middle. CDR3 in amino acids: CASSRGTGNTGELFF. CDR3 bases: TGTGCCAGCAGCCGAGGGACGGGGAACACCGGGGAGCTGTTTTTT.

In its sample, this clonotype was seen a few times. The gene calls are TRBV12-3 or TRBV12-4 and TRBJ2-1; D is perhaps TRBD1 (5 bases). The CDR3 spans 14 residues. V dropped 1 base and J dropped 9 bases, with 13 bases sitting between them. The CDR3 is CASSLGTQGSEQFF. CDR3 in DNA: TGTGCCAGCAGTTTAGGGACCCAGGGAAGTGAGCAGTTCTTC.

This clonotype was seen more than once but under ten times. V and J are TRBV4-1 and TRBJ2-4; D is undetermined. Trimming removed 0 bases at V and 0 bases at J, with 18 bases between. Germline V CDR1 and CDR2: MGHRA, YSYEKL. The CDR3 totals 19 residues. CDR3 protein: CASSQDSGFHHLAKNIQYF. The DNA of the CDR3 is TGCGCCAGCAGCCAAGATAGTGGGTTTCACCACTTAGCCAAAAACATTCAGTACTTC.

Worth noting for this clonotype: The CDR3 ends on some other residue instead of the conserved phenylalanine or tryptophan, so this is likely a read error. The chain recombines TRBV5-1 with TRBJ1-1, with D hard to call. The CDR3 covers 15 residues. V was trimmed by 4 bases and J by 6 bases, leaving 19 bases between them. Germline CDR1 SGHRS, CDR2 YFSETQ. CDR3 protein: CASSRFLRGISEAFS. Here the CDR3 DNA reads TGCGCCAGCAGCCGGTTTCTTCGGGGTATATCTGAAGCTTTCTCT.